This entry describes one T cell receptor (beta chain). CDR3 length: 15 residues. Germline CDR1 is SEHNR and CDR2 is FQNEAQ (reference sequence). The ends lost 0 bases at V and 6 bases at J; junction bases unmatched: 3. The source of the sample is a study of T cell repertoires in cytomegalovirus infection. TCRdb ran MiXCR on the reads and lists one entry per CDR3 protein. The top ten clones hold roughly 9.8% of a sample with just over 150,000 distinct CDR3 sequences, less than 25% of them seen once. The TCR sequence derives from a human donor in good health (CMV status not recorded). Some clones in this sample may be carry-over from other donors' samples. The V and J genes are TRBV7-9 and TRBJ2-1; 9 positions match TRBD2. The sample consisted of PBMCs. CDR3 coding DNA: TGTGCCAGCAGCTTAGCTCGGACTAGCGCCAATGAGCAGTTCTTC. It codes for CASSLARTSANEQFF.